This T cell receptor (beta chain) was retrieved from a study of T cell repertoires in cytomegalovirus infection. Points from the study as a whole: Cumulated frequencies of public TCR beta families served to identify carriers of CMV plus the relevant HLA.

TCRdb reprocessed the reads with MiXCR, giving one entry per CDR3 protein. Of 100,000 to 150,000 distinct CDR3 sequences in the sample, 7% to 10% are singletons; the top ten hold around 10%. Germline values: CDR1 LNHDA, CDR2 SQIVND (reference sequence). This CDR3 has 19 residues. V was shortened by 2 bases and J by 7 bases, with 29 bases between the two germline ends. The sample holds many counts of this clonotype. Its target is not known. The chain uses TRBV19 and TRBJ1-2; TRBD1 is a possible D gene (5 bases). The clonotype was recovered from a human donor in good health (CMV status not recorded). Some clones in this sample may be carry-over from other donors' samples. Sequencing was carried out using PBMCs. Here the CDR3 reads CASSIRQSAGARGGLGYTF. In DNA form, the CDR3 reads TGTGCCAGTAGTATAAGACAAAGCGCCGGGGCCAGAGGAGGCCTTGGCTACACCTTC.